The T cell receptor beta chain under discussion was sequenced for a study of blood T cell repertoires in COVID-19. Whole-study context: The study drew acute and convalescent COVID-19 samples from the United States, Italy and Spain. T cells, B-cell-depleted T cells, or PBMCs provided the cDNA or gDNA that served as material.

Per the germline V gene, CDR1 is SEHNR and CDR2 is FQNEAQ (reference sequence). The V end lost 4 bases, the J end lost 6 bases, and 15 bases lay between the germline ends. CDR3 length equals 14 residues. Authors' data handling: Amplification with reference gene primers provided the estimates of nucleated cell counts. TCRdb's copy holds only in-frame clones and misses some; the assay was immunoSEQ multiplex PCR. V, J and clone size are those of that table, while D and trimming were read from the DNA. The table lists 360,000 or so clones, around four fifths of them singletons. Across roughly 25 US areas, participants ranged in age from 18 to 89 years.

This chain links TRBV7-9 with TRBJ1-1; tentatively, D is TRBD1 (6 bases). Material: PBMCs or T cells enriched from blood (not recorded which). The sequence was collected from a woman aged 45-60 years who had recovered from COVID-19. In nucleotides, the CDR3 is TGTGCCAGCAGCTCACAGGAACAGGGCCCTGAAGCTTTCTTT. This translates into CASSSQEQGPEAFF.